The rows below give T cell receptor beta chains drawn from one sample of a study of cytomegalovirus exposure and HLA in healthy donors. Only in-frame clones appear in the TCRdb table, and some are missing; sequencing was by immunoSEQ multiplex PCR. Altogether about 150,000 clones are present, approximately 80% being singletons, with the ten largest covering around 5.6%. Sequenced input: PBMCs. All receptors derive from a middle-aged woman in good health and CMV-seropositive. Each CDR3 is given with its conserved first and last residue. Each record gives: CDR3 length, V gene, clone size, J gene, D gene, CDR3 protein, CDR3 DNA. A D gene is named only where the DNA matches it firmly. The size field is filled for only some rows; it gives once, few, many or a size class.

11	TRBV11-2	.	TRBJ2-7	TRBD2	CASSLGTSAVF	TGTGCCAGCAGTTTGGGGACTAGCGCTGTTTTC
13	TRBV6-5	.	TRBJ2-7	.	CASSSTRPYEQYF	TGTGCCAGCAGTTCTACCCGTCCCTACGAGCAGTACTTC
18	TRBV9	.	TRBJ2-7	TRBD2	CASSVAPLGLAGDYEQYF	TGTGCCAGCAGCGTAGCCCCTTTGGGACTAGCGGGGGACTACGAGCAGTACTTC
13	TRBV28	.	TRBJ1-1	.	CASPARGNTEAFF	TGTGCCAGCCCTGCCCGGGGGAACACTGAAGCTTTCTTT
13	TRBV9	.	TRBJ2-3	.	CASSQSLGDTQYF	TGTGCCAGCAGCCAGTCCCTCGGGGATACGCAGTATTTT
13	TRBV5-4	once	TRBJ1-1	.	CASSLDKNTEAFF	TGTGCCAGCAGCTTGGACAAGAACACTGAAGCTTTCTTT
13	TRBV2	.	TRBJ2-1	.	CASKRTRGDEQFF	TGTGCCAGCAAGCGTACCAGGGGGGATGAGCAGTTCTTC
17	TRBV5-5	.	TRBJ1-2	.	CASSLGTTGLINYGYTF	TGTGCCAGCAGCTTGGGTACGACAGGTTTAATTAACTATGGCTACACCTTC
15	TRBV7-9	once	TRBJ2-2	TRBD2	CASSLTRLATGELFF	TGTGCCAGCAGCTTAACGAGACTAGCGACCGGGGAGCTGTTTTTT
18	TRBV5-8	.	TRBJ2-6	TRBD1	CASSPVGTATSGANVLTF	TGTGCCAGCAGCCCCGTGGGGACAGCCACTTCTGGGGCCAACGTCCTGACTTTC
15	TRBV7-8	.	TRBJ2-3	.	CASSRARDPTDTQYF	TGTGCCAGCAGCCGAGCTCGGGATCCAACAGATACGCAGTATTTT
15	TRBV14	.	TRBJ2-1	.	CASSQGAGGYNEQFF	TGTGCCAGCAGCCAAGGGGCGGGCGGGTACAATGAGCAGTTCTTC
17	TRBV6-7	.	TRBJ1-5	.	CASSYSKGNYSNQPQHF	TGTGCCAGCAGTTACTCGAAGGGGAATTATAGCAATCAGCCCCAGCATTTT
15	TRBV7-9	few	TRBJ1-5	.	CASSSTGSGNQPQHF	TGTGCCAGCAGCTCCACCGGGAGTGGCAATCAGCCCCAGCATTTT
12	TRBV7-9	.	TRBJ2-1	TRBD2	CASSRTSDEQFF	TGTGCCAGCAGCCGGACTAGCGATGAGCAGTTCTTC
13	TRBV9	.	TRBJ2-1	.	CASSSRDGNEQFF	TGTGCCAGCAGCTCCAGAGACGGGAATGAGCAGTTCTTC
14	TRBV5-1	.	TRBJ1-2	.	CASSLEASPGGYTF	TGCGCCAGCAGCTTGGAAGCGAGCCCAGGGGGCTACACCTTC
18	TRBV18	once	TRBJ2-1	.	CASSHTSPATGKYNEQFF	TGTGCCAGCTCACACACTAGCCCAGCAACCGGCAAATACAATGAGCAGTTCTTC
16	TRBV6-6	.	TRBJ2-7	.	CASSYLGQVSGYEQYF	TGTGCCAGCAGTTACCTCGGACAGGTCAGCGGGTACGAGCAGTACTTC
16	TRBV11-1	.	TRBJ2-7	TRBD1	CASSLAVSGQGGEQYF	TGTGCCAGCAGCTTAGCGGTTTCAGGACAGGGAGGCGAGCAGTACTTC
13	TRBV7-8	.	TRBJ1-1	.	CASSLVFNTEAFF	TGTGCCAGCAGCTTAGTCTTTAACACTGAAGCTTTCTTT
16	TRBV19	.	TRBJ1-2	TRBD1	CASSIPGQGRHYGYTF	TGTGCCAGTAGTATCCCAGGACAGGGCCGGCACTATGGCTACACCTTC
15	TRBV9	.	TRBJ2-3	.	CASSGSRLSTDTQYF	TGTGCCAGCAGCGGATCCAGGCTGAGCACAGATACGCAGTATTTT
16	TRBV18	.	TRBJ2-7	TRBD1	CASSPPQTGVLREQYF	TGTGCCAGCTCACCACCGCAAACAGGGGTTCTTCGGGAGCAGTACTTC
12	TRBV7-8	.	TRBJ1-1	.	CASSLMGRGAFF	TGTGCCAGCAGCTTAATGGGGCGTGGAGCTTTCTTT
16	TRBV5-4	.	TRBJ2-5	TRBD1	CASSLGGQREQETQYF	TGTGCCAGCAGCTTGGGGGGACAGAGGGAACAAGAGACCCAGTACTTC
14	TRBV6-1	.	TRBJ1-2	.	CASTFEASNYGYTF	TGTGCCAGCACCTTTGAGGCTTCTAACTATGGCTACACCTTC
15	TRBV6-6	.	TRBJ2-3	TRBD2	CASSASGSHTDTQYF	TGTGCCAGCAGTGCTAGCGGGAGCCACACAGATACGCAGTATTTT
15	TRBV5-4	.	TRBJ2-1	TRBD2	CASSQKTSRDNEQFF	TGTGCCAGCAGCCAAAAGACTAGCCGAGACAATGAGCAGTTCTTC
16	TRBV5-1	.	TRBJ1-1	TRBD1	CASSLPAGTANTEAFF	TGCGCCAGCAGCTTGCCGGCCGGGACAGCGAACACTGAAGCTTTCTTT
12	TRBV9	.	TRBJ2-7	.	CASSEGSYEQYF	TGTGCCAGCAGCGAGGGGTCCTACGAGCAGTACTTC
16	TRBV11-2	.	TRBJ2-1	.	CASSLGSLSSYNEQFF	TGTGCCAGCAGCTTAGGGTCCCTAAGCTCCTACAATGAGCAGTTCTTC
12	TRBV10-1	.	TRBJ2-7	.	CASTKRNYEQYF	TGCGCCAGCACCAAGCGGAACTACGAGCAGTACTTC
20	TRBV7-8	.	TRBJ1-5	TRBD1	CASSLRGDRGNTEPYQPQHF	TGTGCCAGCAGCTTACGAGGGGACAGGGGGAACACCGAACCCTATCAGCCCCAGCATTTT
16	TRBV5-4	.	TRBJ2-1	.	CASSRAGARSYNEQFF	TGTGCCAGCAGCCGCGCGGGGGCGCGCTCCTACAATGAGCAGTTCTTC
14	TRBV10-2	few	TRBJ2-1	TRBD2	CASSTGTSGREQFF	TGCGCCAGCAGTACCGGGACTAGCGGGAGAGAGCAGTTCTTC
12	TRBV7-3	.	TRBJ2-3	.	CASSLGADTQYF	TGTGCCAGCAGCCTAGGTGCAGATACGCAGTATTTT
18	TRBV5-1	.	TRBJ2-1	.	CASSLVSGNGPSYNEQFF	TGCGCCAGCAGCCTGGTATCGGGTAACGGCCCCTCCTACAATGAGCAGTTCTTC
15	TRBV6-5	few	TRBJ2-5	.	CASSYSDRVSETQYF	TGTGCCAGCAGTTACTCCGACAGAGTCTCGGAGACCCAGTACTTC
13	TRBV29-1	.	TRBJ2-7	TRBD1	CSVGRGPAGEQYF	TGCAGCGTTGGAAGGGGGCCGGCGGGCGAGCAGTACTTC
16	TRBV27	.	TRBJ1-2	TRBD1	CASSSGDDRGGYGYTF	TGTGCCAGCAGTTCGGGGGACGACAGGGGCGGCTATGGCTACACCTTC